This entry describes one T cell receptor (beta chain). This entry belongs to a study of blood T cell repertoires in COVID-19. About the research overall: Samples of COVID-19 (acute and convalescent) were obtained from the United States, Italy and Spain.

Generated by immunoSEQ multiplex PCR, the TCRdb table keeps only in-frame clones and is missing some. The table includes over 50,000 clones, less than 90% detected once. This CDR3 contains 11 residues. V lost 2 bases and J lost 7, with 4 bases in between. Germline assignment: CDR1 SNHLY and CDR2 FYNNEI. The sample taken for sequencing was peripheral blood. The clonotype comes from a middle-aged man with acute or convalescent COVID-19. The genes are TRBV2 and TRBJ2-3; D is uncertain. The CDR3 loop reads CASSESNTQYF. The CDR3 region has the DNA TGTGCCAGCAGTGAATCAAATACGCAGTATTTT.